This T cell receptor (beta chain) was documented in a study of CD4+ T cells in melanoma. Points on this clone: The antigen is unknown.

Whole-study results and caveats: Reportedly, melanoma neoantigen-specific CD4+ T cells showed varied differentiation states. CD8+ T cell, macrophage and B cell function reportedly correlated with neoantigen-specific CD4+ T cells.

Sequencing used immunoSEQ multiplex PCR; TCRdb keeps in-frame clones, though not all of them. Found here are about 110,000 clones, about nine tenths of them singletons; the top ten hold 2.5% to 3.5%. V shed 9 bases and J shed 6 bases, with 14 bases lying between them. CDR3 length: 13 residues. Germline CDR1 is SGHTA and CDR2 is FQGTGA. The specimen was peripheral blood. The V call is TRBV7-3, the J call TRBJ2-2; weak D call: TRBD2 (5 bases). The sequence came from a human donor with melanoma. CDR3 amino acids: CASGESGAGELFF. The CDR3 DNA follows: TGTGCCAGTGGGGAGTCAGGAGCCGGGGAGCTGTTTTTT.